These T cell receptor beta chains were read from a single sample in a study of blood T cell repertoires in COVID-19. Produced via immunoSEQ multiplex PCR; TCRdb's table is partial and in-frame only. The table has fewer than 150,000 clones, over 70% seen once; the top ten hold less than 2%. Material: peripheral blood. These receptors all come from a man aged 50 to 60 with acute or convalescent COVID-19. Both conserved end residues are part of each CDR3. Each record gives: CDR3 length, J gene, clone size, V gene, D gene, CDR3 protein, CDR3 DNA. D genes are given only for firm matches. Clone size, where shown, is once, few, many, or a class for clones that have expanded.

length: 15; J: TRBJ2-7; size: .; V: TRBV28; D: TRBD2; CDR3: CASRTSGGGSYEQYF; DNA: TGTGCCAGCAGAACTAGCGGGGGGGGCTCCTACGAGCAGTACTTC
length: 16; J: TRBJ2-7; size: .; V: TRBV5-1; D: TRBD1; CDR3: CASSLSVIGQGHEQYF; DNA: TGCGCCAGCAGCTTGTCAGTAATAGGACAGGGCCACGAGCAGTACTTC
length: 13; J: TRBJ2-7; size: .; V: TRBV10-1; D: .; CDR3: CASMPRAFYEQYF; DNA: TGCGCCAGCATGCCCAGGGCCTTTTACGAGCAGTACTTC
length: 15; J: TRBJ2-3; size: .; V: TRBV19; D: TRBD1; CDR3: CASSRPGGSGDTQYF; DNA: TGTGCCAGTAGCAGGCCAGGGGGCTCTGGGGATACGCAGTATTTT
length: 13; J: TRBJ2-2; size: .; V: TRBV29-1; D: .; CDR3: CSAQRVGDRELFF; DNA: TGCAGCGCCCAACGGGTGGGAGACCGGGAGCTGTTTTTT
length: 16; J: TRBJ1-3; size: .; V: TRBV11-2; D: .; CDR3: CASSFRGGQGGNTIYF; DNA: TGTGCCAGCAGCTTTCGGGGGGGGCAAGGAGGAAACACCATATATTTT
length: 14; J: TRBJ2-1; size: .; V: TRBV4-1; D: .; CDR3: CASSPNDRFSEQFF; DNA: TGCGCCAGCAGCCCCAACGACAGGTTCTCTGAGCAGTTCTTC
length: 13; J: TRBJ1-2; size: .; V: TRBV2; D: .; CDR3: CASSEDWNYGYTF; DNA: TGTGCCAGCAGTGAAGACTGGAACTATGGCTACACCTTC
length: 14; J: TRBJ2-7; size: .; V: TRBV9; D: .; CDR3: CASSVEGRVYEQYF; DNA: TGTGCCAGCAGCGTAGAAGGCAGGGTCTACGAGCAGTACTTC
length: 15; J: TRBJ2-1; size: .; V: TRBV19; D: .; CDR3: CASGDDGGSYNEQFF; DNA: TGTGCCAGTGGGGACGACGGGGGTTCCTACAATGAGCAGTTCTTC
length: 15; J: TRBJ2-3; size: .; V: TRBV2; D: .; CDR3: CASSVGTLTPDTQYF; DNA: TGTGCCAGCAGTGTGGGCACCCTCACTCCAGATACGCAGTATTTT
length: 14; J: TRBJ1-5; size: once; V: TRBV19; D: TRBD1; CDR3: CASSATGGNQPQHF; DNA: TGTGCCAGTAGTGCGACAGGGGGAAATCAGCCCCAGCATTTT
length: 15; J: TRBJ1-3; size: few; V: TRBV6-2/TRBV6-3; D: .; CDR3: CASSSRVVSGNTIYF; DNA: TGTGCCAGCAGTTCCAGGGTCGTGAGTGGAAACACCATATATTTT
length: 15; J: TRBJ1-1; size: .; V: TRBV28; D: TRBD1; CDR3: CASRRTGQGAPEAFF; DNA: TGTGCCAGCAGACGGACGGGACAGGGGGCGCCTGAAGCTTTCTTT
length: 15; J: TRBJ1-1; size: .; V: TRBV5-6; D: TRBD1; CDR3: CASRFRTGRGTEAFF; DNA: TGTGCCAGCAGATTCCGGACAGGTCGTGGGACTGAAGCTTTCTTT
length: 15; J: TRBJ1-2; size: .; V: TRBV5-1; D: .; CDR3: CASSLASTGNYGYTF; DNA: TGCGCCAGCAGCTTGGCCTCCACAGGGAACTATGGCTACACCTTC
length: 15; J: TRBJ2-5; size: .; V: TRBV5-1; D: TRBD2; CDR3: CASSPRLAGYETQYF; DNA: TGCGCCAGCAGCCCGAGACTAGCGGGGTACGAGACCCAGTACTTC
length: 15; J: TRBJ1-1; size: .; V: TRBV30; D: .; CDR3: CAWSVTDMRNTEAFF; DNA: TGTGCCTGGAGTGTTACAGACATGAGGAACACTGAAGCTTTCTTT
length: 13; J: TRBJ1-5; size: .; V: TRBV6-5; D: .; CDR3: CASSYAANQPQHF; DNA: TGTGCCAGCAGTTACGCGGCAAATCAGCCCCAGCATTTT